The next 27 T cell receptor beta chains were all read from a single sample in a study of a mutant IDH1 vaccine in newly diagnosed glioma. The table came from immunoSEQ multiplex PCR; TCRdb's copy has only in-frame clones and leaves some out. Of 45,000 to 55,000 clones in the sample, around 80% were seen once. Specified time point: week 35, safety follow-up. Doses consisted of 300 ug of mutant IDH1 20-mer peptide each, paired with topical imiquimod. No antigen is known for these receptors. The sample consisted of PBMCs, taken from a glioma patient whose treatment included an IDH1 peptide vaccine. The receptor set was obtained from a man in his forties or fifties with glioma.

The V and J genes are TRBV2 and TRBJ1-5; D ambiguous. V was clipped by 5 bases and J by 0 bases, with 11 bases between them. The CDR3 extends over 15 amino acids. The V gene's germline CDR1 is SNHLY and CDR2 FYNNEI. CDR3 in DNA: TGTGCCAGCAGTACCCAGAGAAATAGCAATCAGCCCCAGCATTTT. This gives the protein CASSTQRNSNQPQHF.

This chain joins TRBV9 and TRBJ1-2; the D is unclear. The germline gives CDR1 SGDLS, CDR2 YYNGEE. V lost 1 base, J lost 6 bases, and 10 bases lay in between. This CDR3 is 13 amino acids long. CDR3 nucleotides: TGTGCCAGCAGCGTAAGACTGAGGAATGGCTACACCTTC. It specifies CASSVRLRNGYTF.

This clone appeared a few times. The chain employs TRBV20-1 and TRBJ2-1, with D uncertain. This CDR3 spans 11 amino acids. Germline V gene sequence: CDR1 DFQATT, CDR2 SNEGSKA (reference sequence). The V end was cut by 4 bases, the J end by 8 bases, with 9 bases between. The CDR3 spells CSATILDEQFF. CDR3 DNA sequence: TGCAGTGCTACAATTCTGGATGAGCAGTTCTTC.

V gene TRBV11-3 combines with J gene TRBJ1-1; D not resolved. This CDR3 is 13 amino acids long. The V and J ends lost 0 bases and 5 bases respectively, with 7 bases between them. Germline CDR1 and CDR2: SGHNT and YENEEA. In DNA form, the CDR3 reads TGTGCCAGCAGCTTAGAGGTAGGGACTGAAGCTTTCTTT. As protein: CASSLEVGTEAFF.

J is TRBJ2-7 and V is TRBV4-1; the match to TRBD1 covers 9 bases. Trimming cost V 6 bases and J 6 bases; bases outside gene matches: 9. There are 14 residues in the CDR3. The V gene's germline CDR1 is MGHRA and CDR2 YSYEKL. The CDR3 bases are TGCGCCAGCAGACCCCGGGACAGGGTTTTCGAGCAGTACTTC. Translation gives CASRPRDRVFEQYF.

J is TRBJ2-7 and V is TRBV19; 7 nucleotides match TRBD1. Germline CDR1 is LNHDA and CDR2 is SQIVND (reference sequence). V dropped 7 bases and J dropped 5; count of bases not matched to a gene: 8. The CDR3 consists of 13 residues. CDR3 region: CASTMRDSHEQYF. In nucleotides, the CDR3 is TGTGCCAGTACCATGAGGGACAGTCACGAGCAGTACTTC.

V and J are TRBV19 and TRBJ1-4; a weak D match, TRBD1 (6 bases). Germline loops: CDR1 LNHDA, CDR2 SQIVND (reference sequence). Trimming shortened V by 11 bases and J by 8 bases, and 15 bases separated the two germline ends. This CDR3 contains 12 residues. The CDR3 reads CAPRGGWEKLFF. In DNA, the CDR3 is TGTGCCCCCAGGGGAGGTTGGGAAAAACTGTTTTTT.

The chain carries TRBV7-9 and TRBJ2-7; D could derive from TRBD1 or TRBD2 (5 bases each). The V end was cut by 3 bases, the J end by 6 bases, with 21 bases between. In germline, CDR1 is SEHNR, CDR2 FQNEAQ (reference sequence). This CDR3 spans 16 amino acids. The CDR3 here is CASSFTTGPKVAEQYF. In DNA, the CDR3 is TGTGCCAGCAGCTTCACCACGGGGCCGAAAGTAGCCGAGCAGTACTTC.

In nucleotides, the CDR3 is TGTGCCATCCGACCCGGGGGGCGGCAGGACTCCTACAATGAGCAGTTCTTC. Translation gives CAIRPGGRQDSYNEQFF. V gene TRBV10-3 combines with J gene TRBJ2-1, with TRBD2 as a possible D gene (7 bases). V lost 8 bases to trimming and J lost 0 bases, with 20 bases between them. The CDR3 is 17 residues long. Germline CDR1 and CDR2: ENHRY and SYGVKD.

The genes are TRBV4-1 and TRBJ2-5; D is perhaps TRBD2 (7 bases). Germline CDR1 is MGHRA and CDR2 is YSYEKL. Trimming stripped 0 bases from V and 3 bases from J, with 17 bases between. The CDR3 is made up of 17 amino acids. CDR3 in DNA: TGCGCCAGCAGCCAAGAGGGGGCGGGGAGGGGGAAAGAGACCCAGTACTTC. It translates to CASSQEGAGRGKETQYF.

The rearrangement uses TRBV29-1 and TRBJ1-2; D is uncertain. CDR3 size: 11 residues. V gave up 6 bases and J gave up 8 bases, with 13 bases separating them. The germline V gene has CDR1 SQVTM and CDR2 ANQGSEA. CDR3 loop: CSVYHLEGYTF. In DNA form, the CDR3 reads TGCAGCGTGTACCATTTGGAGGGCTACACCTTC.

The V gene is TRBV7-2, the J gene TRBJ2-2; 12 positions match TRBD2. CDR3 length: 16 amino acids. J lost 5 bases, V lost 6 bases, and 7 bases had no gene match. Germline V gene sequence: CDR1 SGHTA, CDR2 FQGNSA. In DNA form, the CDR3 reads TGTGCCAGCAGTTCTAGCGGGAGGGCAAGGACCGGGGAGCTGTTTTTT. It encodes CASSSSGRARTGELFF.

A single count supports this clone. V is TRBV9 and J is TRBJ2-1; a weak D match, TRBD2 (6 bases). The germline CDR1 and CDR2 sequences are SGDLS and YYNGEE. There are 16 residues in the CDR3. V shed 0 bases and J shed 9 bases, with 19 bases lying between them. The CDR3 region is CASSVGASDASAEQFF. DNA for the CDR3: TGTGCCAGCAGCGTAGGGGCTAGCGACGCCTCCGCTGAGCAGTTCTTC.

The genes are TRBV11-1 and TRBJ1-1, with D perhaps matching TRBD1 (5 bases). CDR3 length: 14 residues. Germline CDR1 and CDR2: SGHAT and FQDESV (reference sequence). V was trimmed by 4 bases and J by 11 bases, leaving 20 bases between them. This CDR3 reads CASSYSSGTREAFF. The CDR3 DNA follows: TGTGCCAGCAGCTACTCCTCCGGGACCAGGGAGGCTTTCTTT.

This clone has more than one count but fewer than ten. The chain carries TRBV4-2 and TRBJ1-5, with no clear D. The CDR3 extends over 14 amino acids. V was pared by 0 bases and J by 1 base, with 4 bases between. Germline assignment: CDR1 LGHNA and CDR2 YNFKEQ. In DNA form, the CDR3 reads TGTGCCAGCAGCCAAGATTCCAGCAATCAGCCCCAGCATTTT. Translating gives CASSQDSSNQPQHF.

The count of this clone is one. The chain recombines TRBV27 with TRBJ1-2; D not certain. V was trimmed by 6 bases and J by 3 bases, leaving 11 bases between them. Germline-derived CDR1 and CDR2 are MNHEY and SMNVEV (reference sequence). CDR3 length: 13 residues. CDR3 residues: CASRTKEDYGYTF. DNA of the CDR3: TGTGCCAGCAGAACAAAGGAAGACTATGGCTACACCTTC.

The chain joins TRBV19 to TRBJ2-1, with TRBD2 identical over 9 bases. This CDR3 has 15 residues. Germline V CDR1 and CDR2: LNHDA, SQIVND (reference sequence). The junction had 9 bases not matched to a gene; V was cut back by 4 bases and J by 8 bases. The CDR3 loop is CASSNIRGRAHEQFF. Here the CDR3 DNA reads TGTGCCAGTAGTAATATTCGCGGGAGGGCCCATGAGCAGTTCTTC.

CDR3 protein: CASSPSSGRALNEQFF. The CDR3 DNA is TGTGCCAGCAGTCCCTCTAGCGGGAGGGCCCTCAATGAGCAGTTCTTC. This rearrangement joins TRBV2 to TRBJ2-1; 12 positions match TRBD2. After removal of 5 bases from V and 6 bases from J, the junction contained 8 bases not matched to a gene. Germline V gene sequence: CDR1 SNHLY, CDR2 FYNNEI. The CDR3 contains 16 residues.

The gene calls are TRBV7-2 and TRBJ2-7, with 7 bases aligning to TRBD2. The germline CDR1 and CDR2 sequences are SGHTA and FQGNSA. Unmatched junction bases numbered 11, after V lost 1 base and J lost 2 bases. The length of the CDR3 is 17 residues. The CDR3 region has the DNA TGTGCCAGCAGCTTAGGGGGTCCCAGGACTAGGGCCTACGAGCAGTACTTC. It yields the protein CASSLGGPRTRAYEQYF.

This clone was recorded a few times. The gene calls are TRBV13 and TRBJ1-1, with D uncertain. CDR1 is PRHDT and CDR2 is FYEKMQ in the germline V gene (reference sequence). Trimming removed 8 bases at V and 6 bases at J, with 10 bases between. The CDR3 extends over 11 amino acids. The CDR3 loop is CASAEEAEAFF. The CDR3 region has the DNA TGTGCCAGCGCTGAGGAAGCTGAAGCTTTCTTT. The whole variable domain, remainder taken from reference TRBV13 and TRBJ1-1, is AAGVIQSPRHLIKEKRETATLKCYPIPRHDTVYWYQQGPGQDPQFLISFYEKMQSDKGSIPDRFSAQQFSDYHSELNMSSLELGDSALYFCASAEEAEAFFGQGTRLTVV.

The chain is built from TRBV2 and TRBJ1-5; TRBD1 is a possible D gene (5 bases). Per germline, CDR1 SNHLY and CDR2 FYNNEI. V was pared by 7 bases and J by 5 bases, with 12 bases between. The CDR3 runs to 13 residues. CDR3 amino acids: CASNLGGDQPQHF. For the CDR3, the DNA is TGTGCCAGCAACTTGGGAGGGGATCAGCCCCAGCATTTT.

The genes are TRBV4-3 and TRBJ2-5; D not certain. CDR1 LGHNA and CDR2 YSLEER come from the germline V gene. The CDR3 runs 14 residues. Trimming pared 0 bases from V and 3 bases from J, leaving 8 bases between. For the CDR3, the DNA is TGCGCCAGCAGCCAAGAATACAGCAAAGAGACCCAGTACTTC. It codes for CASSQEYSKETQYF.

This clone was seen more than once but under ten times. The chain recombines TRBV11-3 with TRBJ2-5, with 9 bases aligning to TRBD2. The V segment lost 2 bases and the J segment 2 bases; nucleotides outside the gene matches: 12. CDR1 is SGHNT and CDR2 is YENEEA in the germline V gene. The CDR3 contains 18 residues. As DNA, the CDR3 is TGTGCCAGCAGCTTATCAGGGTGGCTAGCGGGAAAACAAGAGACCCAGTACTTC. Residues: CASSLSGWLAGKQETQYF.

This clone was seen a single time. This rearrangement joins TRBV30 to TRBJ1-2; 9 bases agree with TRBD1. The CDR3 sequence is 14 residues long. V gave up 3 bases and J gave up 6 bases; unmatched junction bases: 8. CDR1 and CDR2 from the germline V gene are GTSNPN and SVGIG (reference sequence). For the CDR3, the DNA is TGTGCCTGGAGGAGACAGGGGGTAGAAGATGGCTACACCTTC. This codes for CAWRRQGVEDGYTF. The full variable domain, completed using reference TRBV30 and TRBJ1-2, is SQTIHQWPATLVQPVGSPLSLECTVEGTSNPNLYWYRQAAGRGLQLLFYSVGIGQISSEVPQNLSASRPQDRQFILSSKKLLLSDSGFYLCAWRRQGVEDGYTFGSGTRLTVV.

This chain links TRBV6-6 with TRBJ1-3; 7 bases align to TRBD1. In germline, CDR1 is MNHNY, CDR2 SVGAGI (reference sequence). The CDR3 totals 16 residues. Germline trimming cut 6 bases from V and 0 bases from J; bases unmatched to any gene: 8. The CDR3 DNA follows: TGTGCCAGCAGCTCTTCTCGGACAGGCTCTGGAAACACCATATATTTT. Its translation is CASSSSRTGSGNTIYF.

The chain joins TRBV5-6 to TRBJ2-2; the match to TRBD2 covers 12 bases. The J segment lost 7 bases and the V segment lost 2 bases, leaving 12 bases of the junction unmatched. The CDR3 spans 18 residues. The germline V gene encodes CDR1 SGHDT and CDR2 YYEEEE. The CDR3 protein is CASSFGTSGRRVGGELFF. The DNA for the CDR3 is TGTGCCAGCAGCTTTGGCACTAGCGGGAGGAGGGTCGGCGGGGAGCTGTTTTTT.

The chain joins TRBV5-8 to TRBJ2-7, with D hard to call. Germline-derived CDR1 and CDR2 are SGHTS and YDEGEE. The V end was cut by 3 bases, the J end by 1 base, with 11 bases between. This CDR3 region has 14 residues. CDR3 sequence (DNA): TGTGCCAGCAGCTCGTGGACGTCTTCCTACGAGCAGTACTTC. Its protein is CASSSWTSSYEQYF.